These 21 T cell receptor beta chains came from one sample sequenced in a study of pediatric ulcerative colitis. Data came from immunoSEQ multiplex PCR; TCRdb stores just in-frame clones and leaves some out. The table has tens of thousands of clones, 78% seen once. The rectum was sampled with one to two pinch biopsies at colonoscopy. The sample taken for sequencing was gut tissue. Receptor source: a girl aged 10-17 years with moderate ulcerative colitis.

The chain links TRBV2 to TRBJ2-1; D is undetermined. The V end was cut by 8 bases, the J end by 9 bases, with 17 bases between. The CDR3 sequence is 13 residues long. Germline-derived CDR1 and CDR2 are SNHLY and FYNNEI. Written as DNA, the CDR3 is TGTGCCAGCGGTTTAAGGGAATGGGGTGAGCAGTTCTTC. Translating it yields CASGLREWGEQFF.

This chain links TRBV18 with TRBJ2-2, with TRBD1 identical over 9 bases. The CDR3 length is 16 residues. Germline values: CDR1 KGHSH, CDR2 LQKENI. The ends lost 5 bases at V and 4 bases at J; junction bases unmatched: 8. The DNA of the CDR3 is TGTGCCAGCTCATCGGCCACGGACAGGGGCACCGGGGAGCTGTTTTTT. It translates to CASSSATDRGTGELFF.

The chain combines TRBV6-5 with TRBJ2-7, with 14 bases that match TRBD2. The CDR3 is 15 amino acids. V lost 7 bases to trimming and J lost 2 bases; unmatched junction nucleotides: 4. CDR1 MNHEY and CDR2 SVGAGI come from the germline V gene. The chain's CDR3 is CASKMGLAGAYEQYF. CDR3 DNA sequence: TGTGCCAGCAAGATGGGACTAGCGGGGGCCTACGAGCAGTACTTC.

The V gene is TRBV11-2, the J gene TRBJ2-1, with D possibly being TRBD2 (6 bases). CDR3 length: 17 residues. Trimming pared 7 bases from V and 3 bases from J, leaving 22 bases between. Germline CDR1 is SGHAT and CDR2 is FQNNGV. The CDR3 is CASTPGLRSGVYNEQFF. CDR3 DNA sequence: TGTGCCAGCACGCCTGGTCTTAGGTCGGGGGTCTACAATGAGCAGTTCTTC. The variable domain in full, with the rest retrieved from reference TRBV11-2 and TRBJ2-1, is EAGVAQSPRYKIIEKRQSVAFWCNPISGHATLYWYQQILGQGPKLLIQFQNNGVVDDSQLPKDRFSAERLKGVDSTLKIQPAKLEDSAVYLCASTPGLRSGVYNEQFFGPGTRLTVL.

This chain uses TRBV15 with TRBJ1-1; D remains ambiguous. The CDR3 has 12 residues. CDR1 and CDR2 (germline): LNHNV, YYDKDF (reference sequence). The ends were cut back, 4 bases at V and 1 base at J, with 4 bases in the middle. CDR3: CATSIRNTEAFF. CDR3 coding DNA: TGTGCCACCAGCATAAGGAACACTGAAGCTTTCTTT. The variable domain in full, completed from reference TRBV15 and TRBJ1-1, reads DAMVIQNPRYQVTQFGKPVTLSCSQTLNHNVMYWYQQKSSQAPKLLFHYYDKDFNNEADTPDNFQSRRPNTSFCFLDIRSPGLGDTAMYLCATSIRNTEAFFGQGTRLTVV.

J is TRBJ1-2 and V is TRBV28; D not certain. CDR1 and CDR2 from the germline V gene are MDHEN and SYDVKM. V lost 6 bases and J 1 base, leaving 6 bases between the germline ends. CDR3 length equals 12 residues. CDR3 region: CASSKFNYGYTF. The CDR3 nucleotides are TGTGCCAGCAGCAAATTTAACTATGGCTACACCTTC.

The chain links TRBV13 to TRBJ2-2; 7 nucleotides match TRBD2. The CDR3 has 12 amino acids. The V and J ends lost 8 bases and 3 bases, in that order; junction bases with no gene match: 0. Germline loops: CDR1 PRHDT, CDR2 FYEKMQ (reference sequence). The CDR3 DNA is TGTGCCAGCCGGGAGGACACCGGGGAGCTGTTTTTT. It encodes CASREDTGELFF.

The genes are TRBV11-2 and TRBJ2-3; D unresolved. Germline CDR1 reads SGHAT; CDR2 reads FQNNGV. Trimming shortened V by 4 bases and J by 5 bases, and 13 bases separated the two germline ends. This CDR3 has 14 residues. The CDR3 region has the DNA TGTGCCAGCAGCTCACCCGGGTTGGGAGATACGCAGTATTTT. It codes for CASSSPGLGDTQYF.

The count of this clone is one. This chain connects TRBV13 to TRBJ1-1, with D maybe TRBD1 (6 bases). The CDR3 runs 16 residues. The germline CDR1 and CDR2 sequences are PRHDT and FYEKMQ (reference sequence). Trimming took off 3 bases at V and 3 bases at J, with 17 bases between the two ends. This CDR3 reads CASSFLGGRLDTEAFF. CDR3 nucleotide sequence: TGTGCCAGCAGCTTTTTGGGGGGGCGATTGGACACTGAAGCTTTCTTT.

V usage is TRBV6-6 and J usage is TRBJ2-7; possibly TRBD1 for D (6 bases). The CDR3 runs 12 residues. Per the germline V gene, CDR1 is MNHNY and CDR2 is SVGAGI (reference sequence). Trimming left V 8 bases short and J 3 bases short, with 11 bases between. CDR3 nucleotides: TGTGCCAGCCGAGGACAGCTCTACGAGCAGTACTTC. This translates into CASRGQLYEQYF.

The rearrangement uses TRBV5-6 and TRBJ1-2; D not resolved. Trimming cost V 2 bases and J 7 bases, with 9 bases left between them. The CDR3 is 12 residues long. Germline CDR1 SGHDT, CDR2 YYEEEE. CDR3 DNA sequence: TGTGCCAGCAGCTTAATTCTAAGTGGCTACACCTTC. Translation gives CASSLILSGYTF.

J is TRBJ1-4 and V is TRBV4-3, with D unclear. CDR3 size: 16 residues. V gave up 1 base and J gave up 0 bases, with 9 bases separating them. CDR1 LGHNA and CDR2 YSLEER come from the germline V gene. The CDR3 spells CASSQALGSTNEKLFF. The CDR3 DNA sequence: TGCGCCAGCAGCCAAGCGCTAGGTTCAACTAATGAAAAACTGTTTTTT.

V and J are TRBV30 and TRBJ1-1; 9 nucleotides match TRBD1. Germline lookup yields CDR1 GTSNPN and CDR2 SVGIG (reference sequence). V was pared by 7 bases and J by 4 bases, with 4 bases of the junction left unmatched. The CDR3 sequence is 12 residues long. CDR3 DNA sequence: TGTGCCTTCGGACAGGGGACCACTGAAGCTTTCTTT. It specifies CAFGQGTTEAFF.

This clone has just a few counts. The chain combines TRBV6-5 with TRBJ1-1, with D unresolved. The CDR3 consists of 13 residues. Per the germline V gene, CDR1 is MNHEY and CDR2 is SVGAGI. The V and J ends lost 5 bases and 4 bases respectively, with 11 bases between them. CDR3 DNA: TGTGCCAGCAGTGAAAACATAGGCACTGAAGCTTTCTTT. Translating it yields CASSENIGTEAFF.

The CDR3 DNA sequence: TGCGCCAGCAGTCAATCGAGTACTAGCGGGGGCCCCCCTTTGGGAAACATTCAGTACTTC. Protein product: CASSQSSTSGGPPLGNIQYF. The V gene is TRBV23-1, the J gene TRBJ2-4; the match to TRBD2 covers 11 bases. TRBV23-1 is labeled an ORF, and its function is uncertain. With V trimmed by 0 bases and J by 6 bases, 16 bases remained unmatched. This CDR3 is built from 20 residues.

The CDR3 DNA is TGTGCCAGCAGTCCCCAGGCCCTCAATCAGCCCCAGCATTTT. It encodes CASSPQALNQPQHF. The chain couples TRBV2 to TRBJ1-5, with D unresolved. The germline V gene encodes CDR1 SNHLY and CDR2 FYNNEI. The CDR3 runs 14 residues. With 5 bases removed from V and 3 bases from J, the gap between germline ends came to 11 bases.

The chain recombines TRBV5-1 with TRBJ1-1; D not resolved. From germline, CDR1 is SGHRS and CDR2 YFSETQ. The CDR3 has 14 residues. Trimming shortened V by 1 base and J by 4 bases, and 11 bases separated the two germline ends. CDR3 bases: TGCGCCAGCAGCTTGCAAGGGTGGGGCACTGAAGCTTTCTTT. It codes for CASSLQGWGTEAFF.

This clone was observed a few times. This CDR3 reads CASSLGTGGEKLFF. The DNA of the CDR3 is TGTGCCAGCAGCTTAGGGACAGGGGGTGAAAAACTGTTTTTT. This chain connects TRBV7-9 to TRBJ1-4; TRBD1 agrees at 10 bases. This CDR3 is built from 14 residues. Trimming at V came to 1 base and at J to 7 bases, leaving 0 bases not matched to a gene. Germline V CDR1 and CDR2: SEHNR, FQNEAQ (reference sequence).

The chain couples TRBV19 to TRBJ1-3; D is ambiguous. The V end was cut by 3 bases, the J end by 4 bases, with 16 bases between. CDR3 length: 16 residues. Germline CDR1 reads LNHDA; CDR2 reads SQIVND (reference sequence). CDR3 sequence (DNA): TGTGCCAGTAGTATGAAGAGAGAGGCTCACGGAAACACCATATATTTT. Its protein product is CASSMKREAHGNTIYF.

The rearrangement links TRBV5-6 to TRBJ1-2; weak D call: TRBD1 (5 bases). The V gene's germline CDR1 is SGHDT and CDR2 YYEEEE. CDR3 size: 17 residues. Between the trimmed V and J ends, which lost 4 bases and 4 bases, there was a span of 23 bases. The CDR3 nucleotides are TGTGCCAGCAGCGTAAGAGCGGGGGTGTGGGCAGCCTATGGCTACACCTTC. It specifies CASSVRAGVWAAYGYTF.

This rearrangement joins TRBV21-1 to TRBJ1-2. TRBV21-1 constitutes a pseudogene. This CDR3 spans 14 amino acids. CDR3 loop: CASTVGKPSYGYTF. The CDR3 region has the DNA TGTGCCAGCACGGTGGGGAAACCCTCCTATGGCTACACCTTC.